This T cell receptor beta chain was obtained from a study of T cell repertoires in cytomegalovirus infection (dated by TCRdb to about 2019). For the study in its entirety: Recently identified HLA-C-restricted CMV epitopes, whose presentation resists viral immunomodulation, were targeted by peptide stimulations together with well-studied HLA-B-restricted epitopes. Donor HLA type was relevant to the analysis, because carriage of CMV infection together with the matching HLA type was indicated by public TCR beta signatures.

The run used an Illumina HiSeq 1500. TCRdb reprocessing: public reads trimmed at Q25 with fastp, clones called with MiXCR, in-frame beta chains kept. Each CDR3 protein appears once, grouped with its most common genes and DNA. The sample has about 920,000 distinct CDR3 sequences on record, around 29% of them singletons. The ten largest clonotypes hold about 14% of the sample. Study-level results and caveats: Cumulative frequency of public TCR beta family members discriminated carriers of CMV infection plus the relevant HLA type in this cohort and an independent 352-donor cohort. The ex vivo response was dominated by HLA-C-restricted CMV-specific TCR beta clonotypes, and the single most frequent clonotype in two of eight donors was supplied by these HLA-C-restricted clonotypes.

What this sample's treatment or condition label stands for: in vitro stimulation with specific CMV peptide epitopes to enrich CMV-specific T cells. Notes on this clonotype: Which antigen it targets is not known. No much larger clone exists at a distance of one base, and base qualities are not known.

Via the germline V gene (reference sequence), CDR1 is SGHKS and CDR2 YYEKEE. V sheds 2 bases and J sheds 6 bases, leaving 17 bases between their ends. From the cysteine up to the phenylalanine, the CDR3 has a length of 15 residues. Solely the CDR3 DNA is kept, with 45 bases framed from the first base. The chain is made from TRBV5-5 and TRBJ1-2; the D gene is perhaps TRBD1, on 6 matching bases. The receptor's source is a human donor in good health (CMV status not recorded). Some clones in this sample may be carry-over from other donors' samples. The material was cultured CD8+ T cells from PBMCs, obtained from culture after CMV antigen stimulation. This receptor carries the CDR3 CASSLVLWGADGYTF. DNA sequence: TGTGCCAGCAGCTTAGTTCTATGGGGGGCAGATGGCTACACCTTC.